Listed here are 15 T cell receptor beta chains from one sample, sequenced in a study of blood T cells in healthy people across ages (dated by TCRdb to the mid-2010s). The receptor library was made with 5' RACE. Instrument on record: Illumina HiSeq 2500. A second PCR of about 6 to 11 cycles was performed with a sample-barcoded 5' primer and a J-beta primer mix. TCRdb cleaned the public reads at Q25 with fastp, built clones with MiXCR and kept in-frame beta chains. Entries that share a CDR3 protein sequence are merged under the most common genes and DNA. For this sample there are about 1.1 million distinct CDR3 sequences; around two fifths appear just once. About an eighth of the sample is held by the ten biggest clonotypes. Sequenced material: blood. Source of these receptors: a man between 18 and 29 years old in good health.

The chain employs TRBV25-1 and TRBJ1-2; 12 bases are shared with TRBD1. The CDR3 runs 16 residues. The germline V gene has CDR1 MGHDK and CDR2 SYGVNS. The J segment lost 3 bases and the V segment lost 2 bases, leaving 4 bases of the junction unmatched. CDR3 protein: CASSEPGQGADYGYTF. Here the CDR3 DNA reads TGTGCCAGCAGTGAACCGGGACAGGGGGCCGACTATGGCTACACCTTC.

This rearrangement joins TRBV27 to TRBJ1-5; perhaps TRBD1 as D (5 bases). Germline V gene sequence: CDR1 MNHEY, CDR2 SMNVEV (reference sequence). The CDR3 loop spans 14 amino acids. The V gene lost 5 bases and the J gene lost 3 bases, with 11 bases spanning the gap. The CDR3 loop is CASSVAGTNQPQHF. The CDR3 bases are TGTGCCAGCAGTGTTGCCGGGACCAATCAGCCCCAGCATTTT.

V usage is TRBV7-3 and J usage is TRBJ2-3; 11 bases agree with TRBD2. Germline lookup yields CDR1 SGHTA and CDR2 FQGTGA. The CDR3 length is 18 residues. Germline trimming cut 5 bases from V and 2 bases from J; bases unmatched to any gene: 12. The CDR3 nucleotides read TGTGCCAGCAGCCCGGGATCTAGCGGGGGGTTAATCACAGATACGCAGTATTTT. Protein sequence: CASSPGSSGGLITDTQYF.

This clonotype was counted between two and nine times. The chain combines TRBV5-6 with TRBJ1-2, with a weak D call TRBD1 (6 bases). CDR3 length: 15 residues. Germline CDR1 and CDR2: SGHDT and YYEEEE. The V end lost 0 bases, the J end lost 8 bases, and 17 bases lay between the germline ends. The CDR3 DNA is TGTGCCAGCAGCTTGGTGGACAGCCAGACAGTCGGCTACACCTTC. Its protein is CASSLVDSQTVGYTF.

Only a few counts were recorded for this clonotype. The gene calls are TRBV7-2 and TRBJ1-6; 7 positions match TRBD1. The length of the CDR3 is 16 residues. Germline CDR1 reads SGHTA; CDR2 reads FQGNSA. Trimming removed 5 bases from V and 8 bases from J; junction bases left unmatched: 12. The DNA for the CDR3 is TGTGCCAGCAGCCCCCGGCAGGGGGTAAGAGATTCACCCCTCCACTTT. Translation gives CASSPRQGVRDSPLHF.

The chain recombines TRBV7-9 with TRBJ2-1; TRBD2 agrees at 14 bases. V trimming: 5 bases; J trimming: 10 bases; junction bases outside the gene matches: 7. From germline, CDR1 is SEHNR and CDR2 FQNEAQ (reference sequence). The CDR3 length is 15 residues. CDR3 protein: CASSPGLAGEEEQFF. In DNA, the CDR3 is TGTGCCAGCAGCCCGGGACTAGCGGGGGAAGAGGAGCAGTTCTTC.

CDR3 in DNA: TGTGCCACCGCCTCCGGAGATCTTTATGGCTACACCTTC. It is translated as CATASGDLYGYTF. This rearrangement joins TRBV25-1 to TRBJ1-2, with D uncertain. This CDR3 region has 13 residues. CDR1 is MGHDK and CDR2 is SYGVNS in the germline V gene. V lost 10 bases, J lost 5 bases, and 17 bases lay in between.

This clonotype occurred many times. The gene calls are TRBV29-1 and TRBJ2-1; D possibly corresponds to TRBD2 (6 bases). V was cut by 7 bases and J by 0 bases, with 10 bases left in between. Germline V gene lookup returns CDR1 SQVTM and CDR2 ANQGSEA. This CDR3 contains 13 residues. Here the CDR3 reads CSAEGYSYNEQFF. CDR3 bases: TGCAGCGCGGAGGGTTACTCCTACAATGAGCAGTTCTTC.

The chain couples TRBV7-2 to TRBJ2-2, with D possibly TRBD2 on 5 matching bases. Trimming removed 1 base from V and 2 bases from J, with 14 bases in between. Germline-derived CDR1 and CDR2 are SGHTA and FQGNSA. The CDR3 spans 17 residues. The CDR3 sequence: CASSLDRGGRNTGELFF. The CDR3 DNA follows: TGTGCCAGCAGCTTAGATCGAGGAGGAAGAAACACCGGGGAGCTGTTTTTT.

J is TRBJ2-2 and V is TRBV6-6, with a possible D match to TRBD2 (5 bases). Germline loops: CDR1 MNHNY, CDR2 SVGAGI (reference sequence). The germline V and J ends were trimmed by 6 bases and 1 base, with 12 bases remaining between them. CDR3 length: 15 amino acids. The DNA of the CDR3 is TGTGCCAGCAGCGGTCGGACTGAGAACACCGGGGAGCTGTTTTTT. Translation gives CASSGRTENTGELFF.

The CDR3 loop reads CASSLFEGGHTDTQYF. CDR3 nucleotides: TGCGCCAGCAGCCTCTTCGAGGGGGGGCACACAGATACGCAGTATTTT. This chain uses TRBV4-1 with TRBJ2-3; TRBD2 is a possible D gene (7 bases). The V end lost 4 bases, the J end lost 2 bases, and 16 bases lay between the germline ends. The CDR3 consists of 16 residues. Germline CDR1 is MGHRA and CDR2 is YSYEKL.

This clonotype was found a few times. CDR3 nucleotide sequence: TGCGCCAGCACCCCCCCGGTTGAAAACATTCAGTACTTC. This gives the protein CASTPPVENIQYF. The rearrangement uses TRBV5-1 and TRBJ2-4; the D is unclear. Trimming pared 6 bases from V and 5 bases from J, leaving 12 bases between. The CDR3 has 13 amino acids. Germline assignment: CDR1 SGHRS and CDR2 YFSETQ.

The CDR3: CASSLQRGTYNEQFF. The CDR3, as DNA: TGTGCCAGCAGCTTACAGAGAGGGACTTACAATGAGCAGTTCTTC. The chain links TRBV11-2 to TRBJ2-1; D possibly corresponds to TRBD2 (6 bases). CDR3 length equals 15 residues. Germline values: CDR1 SGHAT, CDR2 FQNNGV. V was pared by 2 bases and J by 4 bases, with 12 bases between.

The chain couples TRBV6-2 or TRBV6-3 to TRBJ1-5; D is possibly TRBD1 (6 bases). This CDR3 has 15 amino acids. Per the germline V gene, CDR1 is MNHEY and CDR2 is SVGEGT. V gave up 0 bases and J gave up 5 bases, with 11 bases separating them. CDR3 protein: CASSYSSRGYQPQHF. CDR3 sequence (DNA): TGTGCCAGCAGTTACTCGAGCAGGGGCTATCAGCCCCAGCATTTT.

The chain carries TRBV12-3 or TRBV12-4 and TRBJ1-1; D ambiguous. The CDR3 totals 11 residues. V dropped 7 bases and J dropped 6 bases, with 9 bases sitting between them. The CDR3 sequence: CASTRQAEAFF. Here the CDR3 DNA reads TGTGCCAGCACCAGACAAGCTGAAGCTTTCTTT.